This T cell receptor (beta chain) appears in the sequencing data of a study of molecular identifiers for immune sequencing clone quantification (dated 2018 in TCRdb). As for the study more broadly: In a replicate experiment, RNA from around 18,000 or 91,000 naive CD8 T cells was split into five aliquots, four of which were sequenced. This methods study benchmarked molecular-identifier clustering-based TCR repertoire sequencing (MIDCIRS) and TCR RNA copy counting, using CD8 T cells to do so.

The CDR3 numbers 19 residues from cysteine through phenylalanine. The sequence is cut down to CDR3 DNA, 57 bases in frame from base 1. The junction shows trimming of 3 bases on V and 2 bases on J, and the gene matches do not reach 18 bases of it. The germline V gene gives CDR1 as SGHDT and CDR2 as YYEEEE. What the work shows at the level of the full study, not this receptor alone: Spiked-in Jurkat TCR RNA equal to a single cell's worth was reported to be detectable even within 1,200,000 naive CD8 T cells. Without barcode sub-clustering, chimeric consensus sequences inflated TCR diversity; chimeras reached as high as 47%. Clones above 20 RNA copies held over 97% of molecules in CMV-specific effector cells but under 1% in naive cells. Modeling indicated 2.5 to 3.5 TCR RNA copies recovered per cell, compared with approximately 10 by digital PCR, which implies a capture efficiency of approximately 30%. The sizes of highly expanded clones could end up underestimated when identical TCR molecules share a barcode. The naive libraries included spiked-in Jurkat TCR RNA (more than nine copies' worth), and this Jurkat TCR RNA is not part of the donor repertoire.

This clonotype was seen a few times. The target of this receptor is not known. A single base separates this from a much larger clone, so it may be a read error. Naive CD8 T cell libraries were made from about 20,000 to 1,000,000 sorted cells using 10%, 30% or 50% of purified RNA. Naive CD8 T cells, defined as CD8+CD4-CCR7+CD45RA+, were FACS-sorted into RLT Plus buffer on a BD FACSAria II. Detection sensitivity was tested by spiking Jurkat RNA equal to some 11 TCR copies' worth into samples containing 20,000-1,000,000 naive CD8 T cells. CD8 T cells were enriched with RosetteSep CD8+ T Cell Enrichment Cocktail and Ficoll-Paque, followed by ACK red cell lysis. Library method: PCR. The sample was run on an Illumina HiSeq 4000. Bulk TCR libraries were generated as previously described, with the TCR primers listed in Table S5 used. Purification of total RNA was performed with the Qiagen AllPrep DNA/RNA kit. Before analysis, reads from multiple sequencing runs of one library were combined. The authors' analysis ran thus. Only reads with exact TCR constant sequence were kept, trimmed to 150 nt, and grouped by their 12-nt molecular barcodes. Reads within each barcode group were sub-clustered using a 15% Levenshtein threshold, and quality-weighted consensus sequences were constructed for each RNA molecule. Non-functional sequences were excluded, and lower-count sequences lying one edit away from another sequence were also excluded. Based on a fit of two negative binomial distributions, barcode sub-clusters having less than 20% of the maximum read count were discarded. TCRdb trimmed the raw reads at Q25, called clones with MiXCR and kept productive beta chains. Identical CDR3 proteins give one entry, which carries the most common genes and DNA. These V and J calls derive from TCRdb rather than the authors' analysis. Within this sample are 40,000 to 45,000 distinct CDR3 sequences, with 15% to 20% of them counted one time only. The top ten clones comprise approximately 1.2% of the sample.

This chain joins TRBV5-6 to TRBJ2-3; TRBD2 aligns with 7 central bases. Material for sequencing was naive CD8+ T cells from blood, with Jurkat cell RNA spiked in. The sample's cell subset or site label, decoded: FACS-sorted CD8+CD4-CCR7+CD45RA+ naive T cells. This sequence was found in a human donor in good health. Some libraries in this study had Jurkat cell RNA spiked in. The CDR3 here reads CASSSMGELARGSTDTQYF. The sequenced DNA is TGTGCCAGCAGCTCCATGGGCGAACTAGCGCGGGGCTCCACAGATACGCAGTATTTT.